The present T cell receptor (beta chain) was sequenced within a study of T-cell memory formation after mild COVID-19. Study outcomes and limitations: The finding that pre-infection memory included some responding clones suggested that cross-reactive memory joined. Second-wave clones reaching peak frequency on day 37 lacked confirmed SARS-CoV-2 specificity.

This clonotype appeared many times. Its antigen is as yet unknown. 5'RACE primed from the constant segment yielded TCR alpha and TCR beta cDNA libraries bearing sample barcodes and UMIs. A single record per CDR3 protein comes from TCRdb applying MiXCR to the 5' RACE reads. The sample shows hundreds of thousands of distinct CDR3 sequences, roughly 18% of them seen only once. The V and J ends lost 4 bases and 7 bases respectively, with 17 bases between them. Germline CDR1 is SGDLS and CDR2 is YYNGEE. The CDR3 runs 15 residues. The sequenced material came from PBMCs or a T cell subset sorted from them (not recorded which). This chain links TRBV9 with TRBJ1-4; a possible D gene is TRBD1 (6 bases). The TCR originated in an adult woman who had mild COVID-19 (a few samples of this study predate the infection). Cell type and time point are not known. The CDR3 bases are TGTGCCAGCAGCTCCACCCCGGACAGTGGTGAAAAACTGTTTTTT. Translation gives CASSSTPDSGEKLFF.